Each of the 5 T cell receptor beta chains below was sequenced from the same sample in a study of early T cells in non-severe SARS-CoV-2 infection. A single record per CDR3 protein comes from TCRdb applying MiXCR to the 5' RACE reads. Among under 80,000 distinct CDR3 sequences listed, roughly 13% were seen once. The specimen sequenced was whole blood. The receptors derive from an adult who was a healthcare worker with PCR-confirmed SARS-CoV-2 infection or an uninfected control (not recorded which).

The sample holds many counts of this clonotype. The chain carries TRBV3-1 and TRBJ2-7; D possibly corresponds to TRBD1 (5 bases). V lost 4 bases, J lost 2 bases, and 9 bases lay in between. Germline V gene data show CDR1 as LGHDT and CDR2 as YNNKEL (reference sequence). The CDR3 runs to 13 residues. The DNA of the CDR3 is TGTGCCAGCAGCCGACAGTTGGCCTACGAGCAGTACTTC. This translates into CASSRQLAYEQYF.

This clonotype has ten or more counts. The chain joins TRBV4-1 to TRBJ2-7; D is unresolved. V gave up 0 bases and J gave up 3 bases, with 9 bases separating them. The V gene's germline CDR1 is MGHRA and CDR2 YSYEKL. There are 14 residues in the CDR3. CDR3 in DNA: TGCGCCAGCAGCCAAGATCGGTATAACTACGAGCAGTACTTC. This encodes CASSQDRYNYEQYF.

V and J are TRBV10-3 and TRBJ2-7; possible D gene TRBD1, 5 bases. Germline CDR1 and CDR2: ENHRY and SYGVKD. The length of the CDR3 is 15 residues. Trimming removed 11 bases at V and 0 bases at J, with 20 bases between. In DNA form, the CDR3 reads TGTGCCGCCCTCCCACAGGCTTCGAGCTCCTACGAGCAGTACTTC. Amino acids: CAALPQASSSYEQYF.

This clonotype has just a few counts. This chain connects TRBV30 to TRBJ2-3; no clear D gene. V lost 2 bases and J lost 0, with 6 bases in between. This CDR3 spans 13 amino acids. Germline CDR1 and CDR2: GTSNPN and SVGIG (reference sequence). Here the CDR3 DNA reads TGTGCCTGGAGTCCCGCTAGCACAGATACGCAGTATTTT. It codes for CAWSPASTDTQYF. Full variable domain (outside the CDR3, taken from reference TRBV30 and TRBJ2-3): SQTIHQWPATLVQPVGSPLSLECTVEGTSNPNLYWYRQAAGRGLQLLFYSVGIGQISSEVPQNLSASRPQDRQFILSSKKLLLSDSGFYLCAWSPASTDTQYFGPGTRLTVL.

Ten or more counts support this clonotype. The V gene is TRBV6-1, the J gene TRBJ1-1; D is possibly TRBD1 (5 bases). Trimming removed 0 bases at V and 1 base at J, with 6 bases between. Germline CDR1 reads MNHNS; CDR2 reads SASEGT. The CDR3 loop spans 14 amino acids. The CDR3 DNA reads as TGTGCCAGCAGTGAAGCCGGACAGAACACTGAAGCTTTCTTT. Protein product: CASSEAGQNTEAFF.